The 26 T cell receptor beta chains below were found in one sample sequenced in a study of blood T cells in healthy people across ages. Alongside a J-beta primer mix, a sample-barcoded 5' primer served in a second PCR lasting roughly 6 to 12 cycles. TCRdb independently ran MiXCR on the 5' RACE reads; one entry per CDR3 protein. The repertoire consists of around 800,000 distinct CDR3 sequences, with 25% to 30% occurring once and the leading ten covering 3%. These data also featured in a second study, about T cells of mothers and their children.

The specimen sequenced was blood. These receptors originate from a boy under 18 in good health.

This sequence joins TRBV4-1 and TRBJ2-2, with D perhaps assigned TRBD1 or TRBD2 (7 bases each). The length of the CDR3 is 16 residues. V gave up 4 bases and J gave up 3 bases, with 15 bases separating them. CDR1 is MGHRA and CDR2 is YSYEKL in the germline V gene. The CDR3 spells CASSPRGGGYTGELFF. The CDR3 nucleotides are TGCGCCAGCAGCCCCCGGGGAGGGGGCTACACCGGGGAGCTGTTTTTT.

This clonotype was seen a handful of times. This chain connects TRBV6-1 to TRBJ2-3; 8 bases line up with TRBD2. CDR1 and CDR2 from the germline V gene are MNHNS and SASEGT. There are 19 residues in the CDR3. With 5 bases clipped from V and 0 bases from J, the junction kept 16 bases outside the gene matches. CDR3 protein: CASSPGLGGGRPSTDTQYF. The CDR3 DNA reads as TGTGCCAGCAGTCCCGGTCTGGGCGGGGGGCGCCCTAGCACAGATACGCAGTATTTT.

The chain is built from TRBV27 and TRBJ2-5, with D perhaps TRBD1 or TRBD2 (5 bases each). TRBJ2-7 matches the DNA end more closely, so the J call is doubtful. CDR1 is MNHEY and CDR2 is SMNVEV in the germline V gene (reference sequence). The CDR3 runs to 14 residues. The CDR3 sequence is CASRRDVSSYEQYF. Written as DNA, the CDR3 is TGTGCCAGCAGACGGGACGTAAGCTCCTACGAGCAGTACTTC.

This chain links TRBV3-1 with TRBJ2-7; D is undetermined. The V end lost 1 base, the J end lost 3 bases, and 7 bases lay between the germline ends. The CDR3 length is 13 residues. Germline CDR1 and CDR2: LGHDT and YNNKEL (reference sequence). The CDR3 protein is CASSQVPHYEQYF. The CDR3 nucleotides are TGTGCCAGCAGCCAAGTCCCTCACTACGAGCAGTACTTC.

J is TRBJ2-7 and V is TRBV7-8, with D possibly being TRBD2 (6 bases). This CDR3 has 14 residues. Germline lookup yields CDR1 SGHVS and CDR2 FQNEAQ. Deletions cut 3 bases from V and 6 bases from J, with 15 bases between. The CDR3 coding sequence is TGTGCCAGCAGCTTTCGGTTTAGTAGCGGCGAGCAGTACTTC. Its protein product is CASSFRFSSGEQYF.

As DNA, the CDR3 is TGCAGCGTTGTGGAGCAGACCCTCACCTACGAGCAGTACTTC. This sequence encodes CSVVEQTLTYEQYF. The V call is TRBV29-1, the J call TRBJ2-7; D is unclear. The length of the CDR3 is 14 residues. Trimming removed 4 bases at V and 2 bases at J, with 15 bases between. CDR1 SQVTM and CDR2 ANQGSEA come from the germline V gene.

This chain joins TRBV2 and TRBJ2-5; TRBD1 aligns across 8 bases. The DNA end lines up better with TRBJ2-1; the J call may be wrong. This CDR3 contains 15 residues. Germline V CDR1 and CDR2: SNHLY, FYNNEI. The CDR3 nucleotides are TGTGCCAGCAGTATGGGCAGGGGGCGATCCAATGAGCAGTTCTTC. This codes for CASSMGRGRSNEQFF.

This clonotype was counted between two and nine times. The chain joins TRBV15 to TRBJ2-5; D unresolved. The DNA end is more similar to TRBJ2-1, so the J call may be wrong. The CDR3 consists of 14 residues. The V gene's germline CDR1 is LNHNV and CDR2 YYDKDF (reference sequence). In DNA, the CDR3 is TGTGCCACCAGCAGAGATCAAGCCGGCAATGAGCAGTTCTTC. The encoded protein is CATSRDQAGNEQFF.

J is TRBJ2-5 and V is TRBV6-1, with a weak D call TRBD1 (6 bases). The CDR3 extends over 13 amino acids. Germline CDR1 and CDR2: MNHNS and SASEGT. V lost 6 bases and J lost 5, with 13 bases in between. In DNA form, the CDR3 reads TGTGCCAGCAGGAAGACAGGTCACGAGACCCAGTACTTC. It specifies CASRKTGHETQYF.

The sample holds a few counts of this clonotype. The chain carries TRBV6-1 and TRBJ1-1, with a tentative D call TRBD1 (5 bases). The CDR3 consists of 14 residues. Germline-derived CDR1 and CDR2 are MNHNS and SASEGT. V was pared by 6 bases and J by 2 bases, with 13 bases between. CDR3 residues: CASREQEGNTEAFF. DNA of the CDR3: TGTGCCAGCAGGGAACAGGAGGGAAACACTGAAGCTTTCTTT.

The rearrangement links TRBV29-1 to TRBJ2-7, with TRBD2 identical over 7 bases. V lost 2 bases and J lost 2; bases outside the gene matches: 6. This CDR3 has 14 residues. The germline gives CDR1 SQVTM, CDR2 ANQGSEA. DNA of the CDR3: TGCAGCGTTGAACGGTCAGGGAGGGCCTACGAGCAGTACTTC. It encodes CSVERSGRAYEQYF.

CDR3 sequence (DNA): TGTGCCAGCAGTACCGGGCGGGGGAAGGAGACCCAGTACTTC. Protein sequence: CASSTGRGKETQYF. The chain combines TRBV6-6 with TRBJ2-5; 7 nucleotides match TRBD2. J lost 5 bases, V lost 5 bases, and 8 bases had no gene match. The germline gives CDR1 MNHNY, CDR2 SVGAGI (reference sequence). This CDR3 contains 14 residues.

This clonotype was recorded a few times. The chain is built from TRBV4-1 and TRBJ2-1; D call uncertain. Trimming took 0 bases from V and 5 from J, leaving 20 bases between them. The CDR3 length is 18 residues. CDR1 is MGHRA and CDR2 is YSYEKL in the germline V gene. The CDR3 loop is CASSQETTGSPDNNEQFF. In DNA, the CDR3 is TGCGCCAGCAGCCAAGAGACAACCGGTAGCCCTGATAACAATGAGCAGTTCTTC.

This clonotype was seen more than once but under ten times. The chain recombines TRBV11-1 with TRBJ1-3; D call uncertain. The germline gives CDR1 SGHAT, CDR2 FQDESV (reference sequence). V lost 7 bases and J 8 bases, leaving 18 bases between the germline ends. CDR3 size: 14 residues. The CDR3 region has the DNA TGTGCCAGCACCCTTCGTACCCCGGATGACACCATATATTTT. Translated, it gives CASTLRTPDDTIYF.

The V gene is TRBV7-2, the J gene TRBJ2-3; the D is unclear. The V gene lost 5 bases and the J gene lost 3 bases, with 12 bases spanning the gap. CDR1 is SGHTA and CDR2 is FQGNSA in the germline V gene. The CDR3 is 14 amino acids. DNA of the CDR3: TGTGCCAGCAGCATAGGCCGTGGGACAGATACGCAGTATTTT. Its protein product is CASSIGRGTDTQYF.

Only a few counts were recorded for this clonotype. The J gene is TRBJ1-2, the V gene TRBV14; D not resolved. The CDR3 consists of 16 residues. Germline assignment: CDR1 SGHDN and CDR2 FVKESK. The germline V and J ends were trimmed by 4 bases and 6 bases, with 21 bases remaining between them. The CDR3 region is CASSPAPGPQRNGYTF. The CDR3 nucleotides read TGTGCCAGCAGCCCTGCGCCCGGGCCCCAGCGGAATGGCTACACCTTC.

This clonotype has ten or more counts. This chain uses TRBV29-1 with TRBJ2-5, with D tentatively TRBD2 (5 bases). CDR1 SQVTM and CDR2 ANQGSEA come from the germline V gene. V lost 7 bases and J lost 5, with 11 bases in between. The CDR3 sequence is 11 residues long. The DNA of the CDR3 is TGCAGCGCACACCCGGGGGAGACCCAGTACTTC. Encoded protein: CSAHPGETQYF.

Details on this clonotype: A junction end diverges from the germline sequence, so it may reflect a read error. V is TRBV7-8 and J is TRBJ2-1; 9 bases line up with TRBD1. CDR1 SGHVS and CDR2 FQNEAQ come from the germline V gene. This CDR3 is 16 amino acids long. CDR3 DNA sequence: TGTGCCAGCGGCTTCTCCGGGACAGGGACCCCCAATGAGCAGTTCTTC. Amino acid sequence: CASGFSGTGTPNEQFF. Looking up the rest from reference TRBV7-8 and TRBJ2-1 gives the full variable domain: GAGVSQSPRYKVAKRGQDVALRCDPISGHVSLFWYQQALGQGPEFLTYFQNEAQLDKSGLPSDRFFAERPEGSVSTLKIQRTQQEDSAVYLCASGFSGTGTPNEQFFGPGTRLTVL.

The chain is built from TRBV5-1 and TRBJ1-1; D perhaps matches TRBD1 (5 bases). The length of the CDR3 is 15 residues. Germline V gene data show CDR1 as SGHRS and CDR2 as YFSETQ. Deletions cut 0 bases from V and 5 bases from J, with 14 bases between. This CDR3 reads CASSLELGRATEAFF. CDR3 DNA: TGCGCCAGCAGCTTGGAGCTAGGCAGGGCGACTGAAGCTTTCTTT.

The V and J genes are TRBV7-4 and TRBJ1-2; D might be TRBD1 (5 bases). Trimming took off 5 bases at V and 8 bases at J, with 12 bases between the two ends. The germline CDR1 and CDR2 sequences are SGHVT and SQSDAQ. The CDR3 runs to 12 residues. In DNA, the CDR3 is TGTGCCAGCAGCCATAGGGGCTGGGGCTACACCTTC. This encodes CASSHRGWGYTF.

Only a few counts were recorded for this clonotype. V gene TRBV5-1 combines with J gene TRBJ2-7, with TRBD1 matching over 7 bases. Germline V CDR1 and CDR2: SGHRS, YFSETQ. The CDR3 sequence is 15 residues long. V shed 4 bases, J shed 2 bases, and the junction held 9 bases outside the gene matches. As DNA, the CDR3 is TGCGCCAGCAGCACCGGACAGGCAACACCCTACGAGCAGTACTTC. Translating gives CASSTGQATPYEQYF.

This clonotype was observed a few times. The genes are TRBV2 and TRBJ2-5; D uncertain. Near its end, the DNA agrees better with TRBJ2-1, so the J call may be wrong. The CDR3 loop spans 15 amino acids. Looked up from germline, CDR1 is SNHLY and CDR2 is FYNNEI. CDR3 nucleotide sequence: TGTGCCAGCAGTGAAGCGCTTGGGCTCCTGGGAGAGCAGTTCTTC. This sequence encodes CASSEALGLLGEQFF.

This clonotype has only a few counts. This chain connects TRBV20-1 to TRBJ2-5; TRBD2 agrees at 10 bases. Gene TRBJ2-1 matches the end of the DNA better, so the J call may be wrong. CDR1 and CDR2 from the germline V gene are DFQATT and SNEGSKA (reference sequence). The CDR3 extends over 15 amino acids. The CDR3, as DNA: TGCAGTGCTAGAGATGGTCTAGCGGGGGCGGGTGAGCAGTTCTTC. Translated: CSARDGLAGAGEQFF.

This clonotype has ten or more counts. This chain links TRBV6-5 with TRBJ2-5; D is unclear. Trimming left V 5 bases short and J 2 bases short, with 6 bases between. The CDR3 has 12 amino acids. Germline V gives CDR1 MNHEY, CDR2 SVGAGI. As DNA, the CDR3 is TGTGCCAGCAGTCGTGCACAAGAGACCCAGTACTTC. Encoded protein: CASSRAQETQYF.

CDR3 residues: CASEYQTGELFF. The DNA for the CDR3 is TGTGCCAGCGAATACCAAACCGGGGAGCTGTTTTTT. This chain links TRBV2 with TRBJ2-2; the D is unclear. CDR3 length: 12 amino acids. Trimming took off 8 bases at V and 5 bases at J, with 9 bases between the two ends. In germline, CDR1 is SNHLY, CDR2 FYNNEI.

The chain couples TRBV5-1 to TRBJ1-1; D unresolved. CDR3 length equals 14 residues. Germline CDR1 reads SGHRS; CDR2 reads YFSETQ. Trimming took off 7 bases at V and 2 bases at J, with 15 bases between the two ends. The CDR3 loop reads CASGSEGRNTEAFF. The CDR3 DNA is TGCGCCAGCGGTTCTGAAGGGAGAAACACTGAAGCTTTCTTT.